The sequence of this T cell receptor beta chain was determined in a study of response to subunit inactivated influenza vaccine. V was clipped by 4 bases and J by 4 bases, with 11 bases between them. This CDR3 region has 13 residues. CDR1 SGHRS and CDR2 YFSETQ come from the germline V gene. Only a few counts were recorded for this clonotype. TCRdb independently ran MiXCR on the RT-PCR reads; one entry per CDR3 protein. The sample yields some 800,000 distinct CDR3 sequences, around 20% seen once. J is TRBJ1-1 and V is TRBV5-1; D is unresolved. The source is a man in his forties or fifties who received an inactivated influenza vaccine. The material was PBMCs from blood, obtained about 5 days after vaccination. The CDR3 coding sequence is TGCGCCAGCAGCCCCAGGAGGAGCACTGAAGCTTTCTTT. Protein sequence: CASSPRRSTEAFF.